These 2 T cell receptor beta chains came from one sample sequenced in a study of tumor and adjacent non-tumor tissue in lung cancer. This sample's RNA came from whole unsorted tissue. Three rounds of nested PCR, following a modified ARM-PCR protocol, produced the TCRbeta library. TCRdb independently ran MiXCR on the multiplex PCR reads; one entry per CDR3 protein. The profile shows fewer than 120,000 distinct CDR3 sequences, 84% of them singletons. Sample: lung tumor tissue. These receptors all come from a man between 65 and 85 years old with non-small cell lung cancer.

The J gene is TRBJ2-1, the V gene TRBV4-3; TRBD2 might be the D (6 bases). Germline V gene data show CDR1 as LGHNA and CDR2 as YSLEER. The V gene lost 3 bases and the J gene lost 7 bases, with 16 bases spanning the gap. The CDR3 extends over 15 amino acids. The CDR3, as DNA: TGCGCCAGCAGCCAGGATACTAGCAGGTATAATGAGCAGTTCTTC. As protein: CASSQDTSRYNEQFF.

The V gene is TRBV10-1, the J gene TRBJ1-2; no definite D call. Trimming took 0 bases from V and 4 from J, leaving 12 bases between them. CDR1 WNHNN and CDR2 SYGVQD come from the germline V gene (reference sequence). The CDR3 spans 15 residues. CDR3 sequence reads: CASSESTNQPYGYTF. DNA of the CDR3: TGCGCCAGCAGTGAGTCGACTAACCAACCCTATGGCTACACCTTC.